The 17 T cell receptor beta chains reported below all come from one sample, sequenced in a study of cytomegalovirus exposure and HLA in healthy donors. Primers: 60 Vbeta forward and 13 Jbeta reverse. Repertoires were generated with immunoSEQ multiplex PCR, while TCRdb's copy carries only in-frame clones and drops some. Here the sample spans about 200,000 clones, around 64% being singletons. The sequenced sample was PBMCs. The receptors here all came from a man between 40 and 49 years old in good health and CMV-seropositive.

The chain employs TRBV6-5 and TRBJ1-5; 9 bases match TRBD1. This CDR3 is built from 16 residues. CDR1 is MNHEY, CDR2 SVGAGI, per germline. Trimming took 4 bases from V and 4 from J; bases not matched to a gene: 8. CDR3 amino acids: CASSSPDRGGNQPQHF. The CDR3 coding sequence is TGTGCCAGCAGTTCCCCGGACAGGGGCGGGAATCAGCCCCAGCATTTT.

V gene TRBV6-5 combines with J gene TRBJ2-3, with D perhaps TRBD2 (5 bases). CDR1 is MNHEY and CDR2 is SVGAGI in the germline V gene. CDR3 size: 13 residues. V was trimmed by 4 bases and J by 5 bases, leaving 10 bases between them. The CDR3 loop is CASSSGVRDTQYF. The CDR3 coding sequence is TGTGCCAGCAGTTCCGGGGTTCGAGATACGCAGTATTTT.

V gene TRBV5-6 combines with J gene TRBJ1-2, with 9 nucleotides matching TRBD1. V dropped 3 bases and J dropped 1; count of bases not matched to a gene: 7. The CDR3 length is 16 residues. Germline CDR1 SGHDT, CDR2 YYEEEE. CDR3 sequence (DNA): TGTGCCAGCAGCTGGTTGGGACAGGGCGATAACTATGGCTACACCTTC. Translated: CASSWLGQGDNYGYTF.

In this sample, this clone turned up once. The chain employs TRBV5-1 and TRBJ1-1; D gene unclear. Germline V CDR1 and CDR2: SGHRS, YFSETQ. The V gene lost 0 bases and the J gene lost 11 bases, with 17 bases spanning the gap. This CDR3 has 14 residues. As DNA, the CDR3 is TGCGCCAGCAGCTTGGACATGGTCGGGTTTTTGGCTTTCTTT. The encoded protein is CASSLDMVGFLAFF.

J is TRBJ2-1 and V is TRBV4-3; tentative D call: TRBD2 (5 bases). The CDR3 is 15 amino acids. Germline assignment: CDR1 LGHNA and CDR2 YSLEER. V shed 0 bases and J shed 6 bases, with 12 bases lying between them. The CDR3 nucleotides are TGCGCCAGCAGCCAAGATGGAATAGCGACCAATGAGCAGTTCTTC. The encoded protein is CASSQDGIATNEQFF.

J is TRBJ1-2 and V is TRBV5-6; maybe TRBD1 (6 bases). Germline V gives CDR1 SGHDT, CDR2 YYEEEE. Trimming pared 4 bases from V and 5 bases from J, leaving 18 bases between. This CDR3 comprises 15 residues. This CDR3 is CASSANRVRHYGYTF. CDR3 DNA: TGTGCCAGCAGCGCAAACAGGGTCAGGCATTATGGCTACACCTTC.

This rearrangement joins TRBV6-5 to TRBJ1-2; unclear D gene. Trimming removed 7 bases from V and 2 bases from J, with 17 bases in between. The germline V gene encodes CDR1 MNHEY and CDR2 SVGAGI. The CDR3 totals 15 residues. CDR3 loop: CASTSGSRNNYGYTF. The CDR3, as DNA: TGTGCCAGCACCTCCGGTAGCCGGAACAACTATGGCTACACCTTC.

The chain joins TRBV10-1 to TRBJ2-5, with D maybe TRBD1 (7 bases). CDR3 size: 14 residues. V was shortened by 3 bases and J by 5 bases, with 13 bases between the two germline ends. Germline V gene data show CDR1 as WNHNN and CDR2 as SYGVQD (reference sequence). The CDR3 DNA is TGCGCCAGCAGTGATGCGGGACAGTGGGAGACCCAGTACTTC. Amino acid sequence: CASSDAGQWETQYF.

The chain recombines TRBV5-1 with TRBJ1-1; no reliable D call. CDR1 is SGHRS and CDR2 is YFSETQ in the germline V gene. V dropped 2 bases and J dropped 3 bases, with 14 bases sitting between them. The CDR3 has 15 residues. This chain's CDR3 is CASSFGSPSDTEAFF. The CDR3 DNA reads as TGCGCCAGCAGCTTCGGGTCCCCTAGCGACACTGAAGCTTTCTTT.

This clone was seen only once. This chain links TRBV19 with TRBJ2-7; no clear D gene. V was cut by 3 bases and J by 3 bases, with 6 bases left in between. The CDR3 consists of 12 residues. From germline, CDR1 is LNHDA and CDR2 SQIVND (reference sequence). CDR3 bases: TGTGCCAGTAGTATTCACAGCTACGAGCAGTACTTC. Amino acids: CASSIHSYEQYF. The entire variable domain, with the rest obtained from reference TRBV19 and TRBJ2-7, is as follows: DGGITQSPKYLFRKEGQNVTLSCEQNLNHDAMYWYRQDPGQGLRLIYYSQIVNDFQKGDIAEGYSVSREKKESFPLTVTSAQKNPTAFYLCASSIHSYEQYFGPGTRLTVT.

The V gene is TRBV7-9, the J gene TRBJ2-6, with no clear D. V was trimmed by 7 bases and J by 0 bases, leaving 4 bases between them. Germline loops: CDR1 SEHNR, CDR2 FQNEAQ (reference sequence). The CDR3 is 13 amino acids. Here the CDR3 reads CASTISGANVLTF. CDR3 bases: TGTGCCAGCACCATCTCTGGGGCCAACGTCCTGACTTTC.

The V and J genes are TRBV28 and TRBJ1-2; D is ambiguous. The CDR3 runs 16 residues. Germline V gene sequence: CDR1 MDHEN, CDR2 SYDVKM. Trimming took 7 bases from V and 5 from J, leaving 23 bases between them. The CDR3 nucleotides read TGTGCCAGCAATTCATTCGGCTCCGGGGTCTCGTATGGCTACACCTTC. Protein product: CASNSFGSGVSYGYTF.

V and J are TRBV10-2 and TRBJ1-1; D gene ambiguous. CDR3 size: 14 residues. Between the trimmed V and J ends, which lost 2 bases and 0 bases, there was a span of 7 bases. CDR1 and CDR2 from the germline V gene are WSHSY and SAAADI. The CDR3 loop is CASSEEGMNTEAFF. CDR3 DNA: TGCGCCAGCAGTGAGGAGGGTATGAACACTGAAGCTTTCTTT.

The chain uses TRBV5-1 and TRBJ1-6; D is perhaps TRBD1 (5 bases). V shed 2 bases and J shed 8 bases, with 5 bases lying between them. Germline V gene data show CDR1 as SGHRS and CDR2 as YFSETQ. The CDR3 totals 12 residues. The CDR3 DNA follows: TGCGCCAGCAGCTTACAGGATTCACCCCTCCACTTT. As protein: CASSLQDSPLHF.

This sequence joins TRBV7-8 and TRBJ2-1; the match to TRBD2 covers 7 bases. Germline V gene sequence: CDR1 SGHVS, CDR2 FQNEAQ. The CDR3 is 15 residues long. With V trimmed by 1 base and J by 8 bases, 8 bases remained unmatched. DNA for the CDR3: TGTGCCAGCAGCTTAGTGGGGGGAGGGTTCGATGAGCAGTTCTTC. Protein sequence: CASSLVGGGFDEQFF.

The chain links TRBV2 to TRBJ2-5, with D possibly matching TRBD1 (5 bases). CDR1 and CDR2 (germline): SNHLY, FYNNEI. This CDR3 has 13 amino acids. V was shortened by 3 bases and J by 4 bases, with 9 bases between the two germline ends. The CDR3 nucleotides read TGTGCCAGCAGTGATCAGGGTATAGAGACCCAGTACTTC. This translates into CASSDQGIETQYF.

This clone was seen only a few times. The J gene is TRBJ2-7, the V gene TRBV5-1; 9 bases align to TRBD2. Germline CDR1 and CDR2: SGHRS and YFSETQ. V shed 4 bases, J shed 7 bases, and the junction held 3 bases outside the gene matches. The CDR3 sequence is 12 residues long. The chain's CDR3 is CASSPSGGEQYF. In nucleotides, the CDR3 is TGCGCCAGCAGCCCCAGCGGGGGGGAGCAGTACTTC. Combining the CDR3 with reference TRBV5-1 and TRBJ2-7 gives the whole variable domain KAGVTQTPRYLIKTRGQQVTLSCSPISGHRSVSWYQQTPGQGLQFLFEYFSETQRNKGNFPGRFSGRQFSNSRSEMNVSTLELGDSALYLCASSPSGGEQYFGPGTRLTVT.